This T cell receptor (beta chain) was documented in a study of post-analysis software for immune sequencing data. Study conclusions and caveats: Compared with controls, patients showed significantly lower normalized Chao1 diversity. TRBV segments more frequent in patients than in controls numbered several and included TRBV5-6, TRBV5-1 and TRBV20-1. By F measure, samples from a shared preparation batch strongly co-clustered.

V gave up 2 bases and J gave up 5 bases; unmatched junction bases: 4. Per the germline V gene, CDR1 is SGHRS and CDR2 is YFSETQ. The CDR3 is 14 residues long. Details on this clonotype: Its antigen is as yet unknown.

Unique molecular identifiers featured in each of the TCR beta cDNA libraries. T cells, about 0.85 to 11 million of them, yielded about half a million cDNA molecules. TCRdb re-derived calls from the PCR reads in MiXCR, one entry per CDR3 protein. Of some 890,000 distinct CDR3 sequences listed, approximately 57% are singletons. The receptor's source is a girl aged 10 to 17 with multiple sclerosis. Sequencing was performed on blood. The rearrangement links TRBV5-1 to TRBJ2-7, with 10 bases identical to TRBD2. Here the CDR3 reads CASSFSSGRDEQYF. The CDR3, as DNA: TGCGCCAGCAGCTTTTCTAGCGGGAGAGACGAGCAGTACTTC. Looking up the rest from reference TRBV5-1 and TRBJ2-7 gives the full variable domain: KAGVTQTPRYLIKTRGQQVTLSCSPISGHRSVSWYQQTPGQGLQFLFEYFSETQRNKGNFPGRFSGRQFSNSRSEMNVSTLELGDSALYLCASSFSSGRDEQYFGPGTRLTVT.